What follows are 17 T cell receptor beta chains derived from one specimen sequenced in a study of T cells in Graves' hyperthyroidism and ophthalmopathy. Template material for amplifying TCR beta CDR3 regions consisted of RNA transcripts. With the HTBI primer set, the TCR CDR3 went through a first round of RT-PCR. TCRdb reprocessed the multiplex PCR reads with MiXCR, giving one entry per CDR3 protein. Altogether around 690,000 distinct CDR3 sequences are present, around 16% being singletons, with the ten largest covering about 16%. The specimen was blood. These receptors came from a man over 45 with Graves' hyperthyroidism.

As regards this clonotype: A read error may produce the germline difference seen at one junction end. The rearrangement joins TRBV20-1 to TRBJ2-1; 8 bases agree with TRBD2. The CDR3 covers 16 residues. Germline V CDR1 and CDR2: DFQATT, SNEGSKA (reference sequence). CDR3 nucleotide sequence: TGCAGTGCTAGAGGGGCCGGGACTAGGATCGGTAATGAGCAGCTCTTC. This codes for CSARGAGTRIGNEQLF.

This clonotype has only a few counts. CDR3 nucleotide sequence: TGTGCCAGCAGCTCGATCACACCGTGGGACAGCAAATATCAGCCCCAGCATTTT. Residues: CASSSITPWDSKYQPQHF. The rearrangement uses TRBV6-1 and TRBJ1-5; TRBD1 agrees at 7 bases. Per germline, CDR1 MNHNS and CDR2 SASEGT. V shed 6 bases, J shed 5 bases, and the junction held 19 bases outside the gene matches. The CDR3 has 18 residues.

The CDR3 DNA follows: TGTGCCAGCAGGTTCGGGACGGCGAACTATGGCTACACCTTC. Its translation is CASRFGTANYGYTF. The chain recombines TRBV2 with TRBJ1-2; D is possibly TRBD1 (5 bases). The V and J ends lost 6 bases and 2 bases respectively, with 13 bases between them. CDR1 and CDR2 (germline): SNHLY, FYNNEI. This CDR3 is built from 14 residues.

The chain has TRBV30 and TRBJ1-1, with no clear D. The CDR3 consists of 13 residues. CDR1 is GTSNPN and CDR2 is SVGIG in the germline V gene (reference sequence). Trimming took 3 bases from V and 4 from J, leaving 12 bases between them. Here the CDR3 reads CAWRPWGATEAFF. The DNA for the CDR3 is TGTGCCTGGAGACCGTGGGGAGCCACTGAAGCTTTCTTT.

The chain joins TRBV7-2 to TRBJ2-7; D is possibly TRBD1 (6 bases). In germline, CDR1 is SGHTA, CDR2 FQGNSA. The V gene lost 8 bases and the J gene lost 2 bases, with 19 bases spanning the gap. The CDR3 is 15 amino acids. CDR3 region: CASSPRGQSAYEQYF. The CDR3 coding sequence is TGTGCCAGCTCACCACGAGGACAGAGCGCCTACGAGCAGTACTTC.

This clonotype occurred many times. The rearrangement joins TRBV7-6 to TRBJ1-2; D remains ambiguous. The CDR3 has 13 residues. CDR1 is SGHVS and CDR2 is FNYEAQ in the germline V gene. V was trimmed by 7 bases and J by 4 bases, leaving 13 bases between them. The CDR3: CASTKLAGYGYTF. The CDR3 region has the DNA TGTGCCAGCACGAAACTCGCAGGCTATGGCTACACCTTC. Complete variable domain (other parts from reference TRBV7-6 and TRBJ1-2): GAGVSQSPRYKVTKRGQDVALRCDPISGHVSLYWYRQALGQGPEFLTYFNYEAQQDKSGLPNDRFSAERPEGSISTLTIQRTEQRDSAMYRCASTKLAGYGYTFGSGTRLTVV.

The sample holds a few counts of this clonotype. The gene calls are TRBV4-3 and TRBJ1-2; tentatively, D is TRBD1 (5 bases). This CDR3 comprises 13 residues. Trimming pared 1 base from V and 4 bases from J, leaving 7 bases between. Germline V CDR1 and CDR2: LGHNA, YSLEER. The CDR3 reads CASSQGQLYGYTF. CDR3 sequence (DNA): TGCGCCAGCAGCCAAGGACAGCTCTATGGCTACACCTTC.

This clonotype was seen ten or more times. This CDR3 is CASSRATTQYF. CDR3 nucleotides: TGTGCCAGCAGTCGGGCCACTACGCAGTATTTT. This chain joins TRBV11-2 and TRBJ2-3; no definite D call. V dropped 6 bases and J dropped 8 bases, with 9 bases sitting between them. The CDR3 loop spans 11 amino acids. CDR1 is SGHAT and CDR2 is FQNNGV in the germline V gene.

The rearrangement joins TRBV20-1 to TRBJ1-2; D remains ambiguous. The length of the CDR3 is 11 residues. CDR1 is DFQATT, CDR2 SNEGSKA, per germline (reference sequence). Trimming shortened V by 5 bases and J by 3 bases, and 7 bases separated the two germline ends. DNA of the CDR3: TGCAGTGCTCCCCTTGACTATGGCTACACCTTC. It encodes CSAPLDYGYTF.

This rearrangement joins TRBV28 to TRBJ2-1; 12 nucleotides match TRBD1. Germline CDR1 and CDR2: MDHEN and SYDVKM. The CDR3 has 17 residues. The V gene end was trimmed by 1 base and the J gene end by 7 bases; junction bases not matched to a gene: 8. The CDR3 reads CASSLSYPGQGANEQFF. As DNA, the CDR3 is TGTGCCAGCAGTTTATCCTACCCGGGACAGGGGGCAAATGAGCAGTTCTTC.

V gene TRBV12-3 or TRBV12-4 combines with J gene TRBJ2-1, with 7 bases aligning to TRBD2. Losses at the gene ends were 3 bases for V and 11 bases for J; bases not matched to a gene: 10. The CDR3 extends over 14 amino acids. The CDR3 loop is CASSFAGEVHQQFF. The CDR3 coding sequence is TGTGCCAGCAGTTTTGCGGGAGAGGTCCATCAGCAGTTCTTC.

This clonotype was picked up many times. The chain joins TRBV20-1 to TRBJ2-1; no clear D gene. V dropped 3 bases and J dropped 7 bases, with 10 bases sitting between them. This CDR3 is built from 12 residues. CDR1 and CDR2 (germline): DFQATT, SNEGSKA (reference sequence). The CDR3 loop is CSASGMGNEQFF. For the CDR3, the DNA is TGCAGTGCTAGCGGTATGGGGAATGAGCAGTTCTTC.

Details on this clonotype: This sequence may be a read error, since a much larger clone differs from it by one base. This rearrangement joins TRBV2 to TRBJ1-5, with 7 bases identical to TRBD1. Germline V gene lookup returns CDR1 SNHLY and CDR2 FYNNEI. This CDR3 comprises 15 residues. Here the CDR3 reads CASSLRGGHNQRQHF. In DNA, the CDR3 is TGTGCCAGCAGCCTCAGGGGGGGGCACAATCAGCGCCAGCATTTT.

This clonotype has at least ten counts. V and J are TRBV28 and TRBJ1-2, with 7 nucleotides matching TRBD1. Germline V gene data show CDR1 as MDHEN and CDR2 as SYDVKM. The CDR3 loop spans 14 amino acids. V was clipped by 5 bases and J by 8 bases; unmatched bases: 11. This chain's CDR3 is CASSLPDRLGGYTF. CDR3 coding DNA: TGTGCCAGCAGTCTACCGGACAGGTTGGGCGGCTACACCTTC.

This clonotype was detected ten times or more. V usage is TRBV28 and J usage is TRBJ2-7; TRBD2 matches 7 bases. Germline V gene sequence: CDR1 MDHEN, CDR2 SYDVKM. V lost 2 bases to trimming and J lost 4 bases; unmatched junction nucleotides: 5. The CDR3 consists of 14 residues. The CDR3 DNA is TGTGCCAGCAGTTTACCGGGAGGCCTATACGAGCAGTACTTC. It encodes CASSLPGGLYEQYF.

This clonotype came up many times. The chain has TRBV27 and TRBJ2-2; a weak D match, TRBD1 (6 bases). The CDR3 totals 16 residues. Trimming shortened V by 6 bases and J by 6 bases, and 20 bases separated the two germline ends. Germline V gives CDR1 MNHEY, CDR2 SMNVEV (reference sequence). The CDR3 protein is CASRLTPTGYAGELFF. DNA for the CDR3: TGTGCCAGCAGACTCACCCCGACAGGTTACGCCGGGGAGCTGTTTTTT.

The sample holds many counts of this clonotype. V and J are TRBV19 and TRBJ2-7; 9 nucleotides line up with TRBD1. The CDR3 spans 15 residues. Germline V gene sequence: CDR1 LNHDA, CDR2 SQIVND (reference sequence). J lost 6 bases, V lost 5 bases, and 11 bases had no gene match. The CDR3 coding sequence is TGTGCCAGTAGTCCCGGGACAGGGTTGGTCGGCGAGCAGTACTTC. As protein: CASSPGTGLVGEQYF.